Reported below is one TCR beta chain. The sample is drawn from a study of shared clonotypes between healthy human individuals. The data were produced by immunoSEQ multiplex PCR, yet TCRdb's version contains in-frame clones alone and is incomplete. The repertoire holds fewer than 850,000 clones, with about 90% as singletons. Specimen: memory CD8+ T cells from PBMCs. Stated subset: CD45RO+ cells pooled with CCR7-negative TemRA cells. The sequence derives from a man between 18 and 35 years old in good health. Some clones in this sample may be carry-over from other donors' samples.

CDR3 DNA sequence: TGTGCCAGCAGCTTGGTGTTGGACGCCGGGACCCAGTACTTC. It encodes CASSLVLDAGTQYF. This chain joins TRBV7-9 and TRBJ2-5; D unclear. Trimming removed 3 bases from V and 7 bases from J, with 15 bases in between. From germline, CDR1 is SEHNR and CDR2 FQNEAQ (reference sequence). This CDR3 region has 14 residues.